This T cell receptor (beta chain) comes out of a study of cytomegalovirus exposure and HLA in healthy donors. Overall study context: Among around 400 genotyped donors, around 82% fell in the Caucasian-associated ancestry cluster.

As for this clone: Its matching antigen is unknown.

Study findings and constraints: Later analysis demonstrated an association between a missense DCLRE1C variant and TCR beta V- and J-gene trimming. In presence/absence analyses, roughly uniform sequencing depth across donors was assumed. Most subjects had HLA-A and HLA-B alleles reportedly predicted accurately by TCR beta sequences.

The CDR3 contains 15 residues. With V trimmed by 6 bases and J by 6 bases, 10 bases remained unmatched. Per the germline V gene, CDR1 is SGHVS and CDR2 is FNYEAQ. Primers included in the PCR were 60 Vbeta and 13 Jbeta primers. The data were produced by immunoSEQ multiplex PCR, yet TCRdb's version contains in-frame clones alone and is incomplete. The data contain roughly 160,000 clones, approximately 84% of them singletons. The sample comprised PBMCs. The clonotype comes from a woman in her forties or fifties in good health and CMV-seropositive. The chain has TRBV7-6 and TRBJ1-5; 8 bases align to TRBD1. CDR3 protein: CASSPTAGGIQPQHF. The CDR3, as DNA: TGTGCCAGCAGTCCAACGGCAGGGGGCATTCAGCCCCAGCATTTT.